This TCR beta chain was found in a study of T cell responses to AZD1222 COVID-19 vaccine. In the case of this clone: What it recognizes is unknown.

Produced via immunoSEQ multiplex PCR; TCRdb's table is partial and in-frame only. The repertoire consists of approximately 94,000 clones, with about 90% occurring once and the leading ten covering under 2%. Points from the study as a whole: Nearly half of unique spike-specific TCRs reportedly avoided B.1.351 and B.1.1.7 mutated regions.

The length of the CDR3 is 14 residues. The V gene lost 3 bases and the J gene lost 0 bases, with 8 bases spanning the gap. Germline-derived CDR1 and CDR2 are LNHDA and SQIVND (reference sequence). V gene TRBV19 combines with J gene TRBJ1-1; D remains unclear. Sequenced here: peripheral blood, sampled on day 0 of AZD1222 vaccination. The clonotype was recovered from an adult in good health. The CDR3 region is CASSILQMNTEAFF. The CDR3 DNA reads TGTGCCAGTAGTATCTTACAGATGAACACTGAAGCTTTCTTT.